This is a list of T cell receptor beta chains from one sample in a study of CD8 T cells and mutated HIV epitopes. TCRdb reprocessed the single-cell sequencing reads via MiXCR and lists one record per CDR3 protein. The top ten hold approximately 74% of the sample, which has some 600 distinct CDR3 sequences, roughly 46% seen once. For these TCRs, the target antigens are not known. The sample here was CD8+ T cells from blood cultured with a non-adapted viral peptide, taken during chronic HIV-1 infection. The receptors were sampled from a woman under 30 with HIV-1 infection. CDR3s include the opening cysteine and the closing phenylalanine or tryptophan. D genes are given only for firm matches. Where a row states a size, it is once, few, many or the class of an expanded clone; other rows omit it.

d_call	clone_size	j_call	v_call	cdr3_aa	cdr3_nt
.	large	TRBJ2-7	TRBV15	CATSRGSGPGTYEQYF	TGTGCCACCAGCAGAGGGAGCGGTCCAGGGACCTACGAGCAGTACTTC
TRBD2	.	TRBJ2-5	TRBV12-5	CASLSGGNQETQYF	TGTGCTAGTCTTTCGGGGGGAAACCAAGAGACCCAGTACTTC
.	medium-sized	TRBJ2-7	TRBV2	CASSGNYEQYF	TGTGCCAGCAGTGGAAATTACGAGCAGTACTTC
TRBD1	.	TRBJ2-7	TRBV6-2/TRBV6-3	CTSRTGGEQYF	TGTACCAGCAGGACAGGGGGAGAGCAGTACTTC